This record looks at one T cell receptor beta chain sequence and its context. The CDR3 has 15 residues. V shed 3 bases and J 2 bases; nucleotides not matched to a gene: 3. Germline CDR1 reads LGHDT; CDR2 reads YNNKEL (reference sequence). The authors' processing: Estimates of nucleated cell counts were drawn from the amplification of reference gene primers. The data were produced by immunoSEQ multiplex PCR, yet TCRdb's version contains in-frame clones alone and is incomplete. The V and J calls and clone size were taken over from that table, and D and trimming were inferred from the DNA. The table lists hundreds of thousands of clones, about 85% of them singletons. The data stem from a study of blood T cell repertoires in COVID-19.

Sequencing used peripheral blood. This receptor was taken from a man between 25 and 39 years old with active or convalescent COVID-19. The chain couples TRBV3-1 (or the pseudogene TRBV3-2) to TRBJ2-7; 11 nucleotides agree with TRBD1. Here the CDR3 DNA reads TGTGCCAGCAGCCATCGGGACAGGGGGACCTACGAGCAGTACTTC. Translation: CASSHRDRGTYEQYF.